The present T cell receptor (beta chain) was sequenced within a study of blood T cell repertoires in COVID-19. Turning to the study itself: The samples span acute and convalescent COVID-19 from the United States, Italy and Spain. PBMCs, B-cell-depleted T cells, or T cells were the source of the cDNA or gDNA that made up the material.

TCRdb keeps only in-frame clones here, not all; method: immunoSEQ multiplex PCR. This sample carries 200,000 to 300,000 clones, just under 90% of them seen once, and the ten largest clones take 3% to 4.5%. Trimming cost V 6 bases and J 0 bases; bases outside gene matches: 12. The CDR3 is 18 residues long. The germline V gene encodes CDR1 SNHLY and CDR2 FYNNEI. This TCR came from a woman in her thirties or forties with acute or convalescent COVID-19. The sample consisted of peripheral blood. The chain is built from TRBV2 and TRBJ2-3, with 10 positions matching TRBD1. The CDR3 bases are TGTGCCAGCAGCCGCGGGACAGGGGATTATTCTAGCACAGATACGCAGTATTTT. Translation: CASSRGTGDYSSTDTQYF.